A selection of T cell receptor beta chains follows, all from one sample in a study of Ad26.COV2.S vaccination and SARS-CoV-2 variants. This table comes from immunoSEQ multiplex PCR, and its TCRdb copy is limited to in-frame clones, with some not included. The data hold roughly 380,000 clones, with approximately 81% observed a single time. The sample consisted of peripheral blood, taken in a trial of Ad26.COV2.S vaccine versus placebo. These receptors were obtained from a person aged 18 to 59 who received the Ad26.COV2.S COVID-19 vaccine or a placebo. CDR3s include the opening cysteine and the closing phenylalanine or tryptophan. Each record gives: J gene, clone size, V gene, D gene, CDR3 protein, CDR3 DNA. D genes are given only for firm matches. Some rows mark clone size as missing; the rest say once, few, many or name a class of expanded clone.

>TRBJ1-5|NA|TRBV19|NA
CASSINRDSNQPQHF
TGTGCCAGTAGTATAAACAGAGATAGCAATCAGCCCCAGCATTTT
>TRBJ2-2|few|TRBV5-1|NA
CASSLVAQGSGELFF
TGCGCCAGCAGCTTGGTAGCGCAGGGTTCCGGGGAGCTGTTTTTT
>TRBJ2-6|NA|TRBV19|NA
CASSINNPNVLTF
TGTGCCAGTAGTATTAATAATCCCAACGTCCTGACTTTC
>TRBJ2-1|once|TRBV28|NA
CASSPTTGWGRNEQFF
TGTGCCAGCAGCCCGACGACCGGGTGGGGTCGCAATGAGCAGTTCTTC
>TRBJ2-1|NA|TRBV7-2|TRBD2
CASSSPGLAGGGEQFF
TGTGCCAGCAGCTCCCCGGGACTAGCGGGGGGCGGTGAGCAGTTCTTC
>TRBJ2-3|once|TRBV18|NA
CASSPPRPNPSTDTQYF
TGTGCCAGCTCACCACCTCGCCCAAACCCTAGCACAGATACGCAGTATTTT
>TRBJ1-6|NA|TRBV18|TRBD1
CASSQSGTGVNSPLHF
TGTGCCAGCTCACAATCCGGGACAGGGGTGAATTCACCCCTCCACTTT
>TRBJ2-3|NA|TRBV6-1|TRBD2
CASSAGTSGRSSTDTQYF
TGTGCCAGCAGTGCAGGGACTAGCGGGAGATCTAGCACAGATACGCAGTATTTT
>TRBJ2-7|NA|TRBV4-1|TRBD1
CASSQQDRGSSYEQYF
TGCGCCAGCAGCCAACAGGACAGGGGAAGCTCCTACGAGCAGTACTTC
>TRBJ2-1|NA|TRBV10-2|NA
CASSVDNEQFF
TGCGCCAGCAGCGTAGACAATGAGCAGTTCTTC
>TRBJ1-4|NA|TRBV6-5|TRBD1
CASSYSGTANEKLFF
TGTGCCAGCAGTTACTCCGGGACAGCTAATGAAAAACTGTTTTTT
>TRBJ1-6|NA|TRBV6-2/TRBV6-3|TRBD1
CASSRRDSFSGSYNSPLHF
TGTGCCAGCAGTCGCCGGGACAGTTTCTCCGGCTCCTATAATTCACCCCTCCACTTT
>TRBJ1-1|NA|TRBV6-2/TRBV6-3|TRBD1
CASSYEAGGNTEAFF
TGTGCCAGCAGTTACGAGGCAGGGGGGAACACTGAAGCTTTCTTT
>TRBJ2-7|NA|TRBV5-1|TRBD2
CASSVTSGMTYEQYF
TGCGCCAGCAGCGTGACTAGCGGGATGACATACGAGCAGTACTTC
>TRBJ2-3|NA|TRBV15|TRBD2
CATSSSPPWASGRAFADTQYF
TGTGCCACCAGCAGTTCCCCCCCCTGGGCTAGCGGGAGGGCCTTCGCAGATACGCAGTATTTT
>TRBJ2-7|NA|TRBV4-3|NA
CASSQGGQGLREQYF
TGCGCCAGCAGCCAAGGAGGACAGGGACTACGCGAGCAGTACTTC
>TRBJ1-6|NA|TRBV5-1|NA
CASSLESESPLHF
TGCGCCAGCAGCTTGGAGAGTGAGTCACCCCTCCACTTT
>TRBJ1-1|NA|TRBV15|NA
CATSRDLGGDTEAFF
TGTGCCACCAGCAGAGATCTCGGCGGGGACACTGAAGCTTTCTTT
>TRBJ2-7|NA|TRBV5-6|TRBD2
CASSSGGTSGSEYEQYF
TGTGCCAGCAGCTCGGGAGGAACTAGCGGGAGTGAATACGAGCAGTACTTC
>TRBJ1-1|NA|TRBV13|NA
CASSHIRENTEAFF
TGTGCCAGCAGCCACATCAGGGAGAACACTGAAGCTTTCTTT
>TRBJ2-1|NA|TRBV2|NA
CASSDFISSYNEQFF
TGTGCCAGCAGTGATTTTATCAGCTCCTACAATGAGCAGTTCTTC
>TRBJ1-2|NA|TRBV6-5|TRBD1
CASSSGQHYGYTF
TGTGCCAGCAGCTCGGGACAGCACTATGGCTACACCTTC
>TRBJ1-2|few|TRBV19|NA
CASSFPSGAANYGYTF
TGTGCCAGTAGTTTTCCTTCCGGGGCTGCTAACTATGGCTACACCTTC
>TRBJ2-7|once|TRBV4-3|NA
CASSQWGRGVDYEQYF
TGCGCCAGCAGCCAATGGGGGCGCGGTGTGGACTACGAGCAGTACTTC
>TRBJ1-3|NA|TRBV5-1|TRBD1
CASSLTGDPSSGNTIYF
TGCGCCAGCAGCTTGACAGGGGACCCAAGCTCTGGAAACACCATATATTTT
>TRBJ2-5|NA|TRBV5-1|TRBD2
CASSLGSSGYQETQYF
TGCGCCAGCAGCTTGGGGTCTAGCGGATACCAAGAGACCCAGTACTTC
>TRBJ2-5|NA|TRBV15|NA
CATSRELSWGAQETQYF
TGTGCCACCAGCAGAGAGCTCTCGTGGGGGGCGCAAGAGACCCAGTACTTC
>TRBJ1-3|NA|TRBV7-9|NA
CASSPPSVGSGNTIYF
TGTGCCAGCAGCCCGCCGAGCGTCGGCTCTGGAAACACCATATATTTT
>TRBJ2-3|NA|TRBV18|TRBD2
CASSRGLAGFTDTQYF
TGTGCCAGCTCACGAGGACTAGCGGGGTTCACAGATACGCAGTATTTT
>TRBJ2-7|NA|TRBV6-2/TRBV6-3|TRBD2
CASSYSSRESSEQYF
TGTGCCAGCAGTTACTCGTCGCGGGAGAGTTCCGAGCAGTACTTC
>TRBJ1-2|NA|TRBV27|NA
CASSLSDNYGYTF
TGTGCCAGCAGTTTATCGGATAACTATGGCTACACCTTC
>TRBJ2-1|NA|TRBV6-2/TRBV6-3|TRBD1
CASSSQGGQGSSYNEQFF
TGTGCCAGCAGTTCCCAAGGAGGACAGGGTAGCTCCTACAATGAGCAGTTCTTC
>TRBJ2-2|NA|TRBV6-5|NA
CASTDRGGTGELFF
TGTGCCAGCACGGATCGGGGAGGCACCGGGGAGCTGTTTTTT
>TRBJ2-3|NA|TRBV7-2|NA
CASSQILTGRGTDTQYF
TGTGCCAGCAGCCAAATTCTCACAGGGAGGGGGACAGATACGCAGTATTTT
>TRBJ2-2|NA|TRBV14|NA
CASSQVYAGARTGELFF
TGTGCCAGCAGCCAAGTTTATGCGGGGGCTAGGACCGGGGAGCTGTTTTTT
>TRBJ2-1|NA|TRBV24-1|NA
CATQEPGGDYNEQFF
TGTGCCACCCAAGAACCGGGGGGCGACTACAATGAGCAGTTCTTC
>TRBJ2-7|NA|TRBV7-2|TRBD1
CASSKGQGFYEQYF
TGTGCCAGCAGCAAAGGACAGGGGTTCTACGAGCAGTACTTC
>TRBJ1-6|NA|TRBV7-2|TRBD1
CASSVFGQGSGSPLHF
TGTGCCAGCAGCGTCTTCGGACAGGGCTCGGGTTCACCCCTCCACTTT
>TRBJ1-3|NA|TRBV28|TRBD1
CASSLTGPTSGNTIYF
TGTGCCAGCAGTTTGACAGGGCCCACGAGCGGAAACACCATATATTTT
>TRBJ2-2|NA|TRBV9|TRBD2
CASSAFLAGNTGELFF
TGTGCCAGCAGCGCCTTCCTAGCGGGGAACACCGGGGAGCTGTTTTTT
>TRBJ1-1|once|TRBV9|NA
CASSVVDRLHTEAFF
TGTGCCAGCAGCGTAGTCGACAGGCTCCACACTGAAGCTTTCTTT
>TRBJ2-5|NA|TRBV5-1|NA
CASSLAGTHQETQYF
TGCGCCAGCAGCTTGGCCGGGACACACCAAGAGACCCAGTACTTC
>TRBJ1-3|NA|TRBV11-2|NA
CASRRTGSDGNTIYF
TGTGCCAGCAGAAGAACAGGGTCGGACGGAAACACCATATATTTT
>TRBJ2-7|once|TRBV7-2|TRBD2
CASSFLAGAWAGIGEQYF
TGTGCCAGCAGCTTTCTAGCGGGGGCGTGGGCGGGTATTGGCGAGCAGTACTTC
>TRBJ2-1|NA|TRBV6-2/TRBV6-3|NA
CASSYPEVLENEQFF
TGTGCCAGCAGTTACCCGGAGGTCTTGGAGAATGAGCAGTTCTTC
>TRBJ1-2|NA|TRBV10-3|NA
CAISGQANYGYTF
TGTGCCATCAGTGGACAGGCAAACTATGGCTACACCTTC
>TRBJ1-4|few|TRBV4-1|TRBD1
CASSHRQGAKLFF
TGCGCCAGCAGCCACCGACAGGGCGCAAAACTGTTTTTT
>TRBJ2-7|once|TRBV7-2|NA
CASSPAHGRHYEQYF
TGTGCCAGCAGCCCAGCCCACGGTAGGCACTACGAGCAGTACTTC
>TRBJ2-2|NA|TRBV7-6|TRBD1
CASSSRQGGVGTGELFF
TGTGCCAGCAGCTCACGACAGGGCGGTGTGGGCACCGGGGAGCTGTTTTTT
>TRBJ1-5|many|TRBV6-5|TRBD1
CASSREGQANQPQHF
TGTGCCAGCAGCCGAGAGGGACAGGCGAATCAGCCCCAGCATTTT
>TRBJ2-7|once|TRBV10-2|NA
CASSESASYEQYF
TGCGCCAGCAGTGAGTCAGCCTCCTACGAGCAGTACTTC
>TRBJ2-7|NA|TRBV9|NA
CASSVEPSRQEAWGVGYEQYF
TGTGCCAGCAGCGTAGAACCCAGCCGACAGGAAGCTTGGGGAGTGGGCTACGAGCAGTACTTC
>TRBJ1-1|NA|TRBV6-5|NA
CASSLGGDTEAFF
TGTGCCAGCAGCCTGGGGGGGGACACTGAAGCTTTCTTT
>TRBJ2-1|once|TRBV25-1|TRBD1
CASSALDRQYNEQFF
TGTGCCAGCAGTGCTTTGGACAGGCAATACAATGAGCAGTTCTTC
>TRBJ2-1|NA|TRBV7-9|TRBD1
CASSLVATGGFEQFF
TGTGCCAGCAGCTTAGTGGCGACAGGGGGTTTTGAGCAGTTCTTC